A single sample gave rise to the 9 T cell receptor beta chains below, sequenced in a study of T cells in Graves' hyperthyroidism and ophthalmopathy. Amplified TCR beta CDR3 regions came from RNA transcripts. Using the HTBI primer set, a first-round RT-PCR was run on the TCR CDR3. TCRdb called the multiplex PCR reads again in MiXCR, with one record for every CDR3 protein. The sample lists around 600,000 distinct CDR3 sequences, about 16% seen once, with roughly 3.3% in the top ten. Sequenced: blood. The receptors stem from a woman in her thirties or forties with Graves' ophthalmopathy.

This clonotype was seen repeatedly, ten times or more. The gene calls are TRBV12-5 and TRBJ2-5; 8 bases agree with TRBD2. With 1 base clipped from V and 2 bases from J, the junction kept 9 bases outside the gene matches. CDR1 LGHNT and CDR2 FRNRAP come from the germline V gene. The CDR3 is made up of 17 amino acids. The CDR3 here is CASGLARGGPLQETQYF. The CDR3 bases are TGTGCTAGTGGTTTGGCCCGGGGGGGACCCTTACAAGAGACCCAGTACTTC. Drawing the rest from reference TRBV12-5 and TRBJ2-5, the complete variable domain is DARVTQTPRHKVTEMGQEVTMRCQPILGHNTVFWYRQTMMQGLELLAYFRNRAPLDDSGMPKDRFSAEMPDATLATLKIQPSEPRDSAVYFCASGLARGGPLQETQYFGPGTRLLVL.

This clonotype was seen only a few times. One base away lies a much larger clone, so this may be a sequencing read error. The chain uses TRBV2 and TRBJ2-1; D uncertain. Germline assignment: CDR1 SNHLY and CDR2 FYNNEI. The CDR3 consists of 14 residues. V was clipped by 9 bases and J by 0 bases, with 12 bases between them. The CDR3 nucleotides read TGTGCCAGGACCGCGGCCTGCTCCTACAATGAGCAGTTCTTC. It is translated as CARTAACSYNEQFF.

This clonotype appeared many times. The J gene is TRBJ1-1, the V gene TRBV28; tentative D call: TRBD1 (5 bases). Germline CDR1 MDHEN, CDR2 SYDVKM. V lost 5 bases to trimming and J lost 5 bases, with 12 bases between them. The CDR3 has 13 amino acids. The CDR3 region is CASSPGYGTEAFF. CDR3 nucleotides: TGTGCCAGCAGTCCAGGGTATGGGACTGAAGCTTTCTTT.

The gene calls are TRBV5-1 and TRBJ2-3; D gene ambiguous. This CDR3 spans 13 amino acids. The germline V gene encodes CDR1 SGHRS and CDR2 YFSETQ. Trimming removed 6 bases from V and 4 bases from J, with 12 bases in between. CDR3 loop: CASKSYVADTQYF. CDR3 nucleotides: TGCGCCAGCAAATCGTATGTCGCAGATACGCAGTATTTT.

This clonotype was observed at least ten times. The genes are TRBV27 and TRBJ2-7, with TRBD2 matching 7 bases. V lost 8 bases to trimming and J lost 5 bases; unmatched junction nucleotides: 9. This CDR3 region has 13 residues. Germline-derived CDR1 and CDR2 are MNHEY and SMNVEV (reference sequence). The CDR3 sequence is CASSFAGVHEQYF. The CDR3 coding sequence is TGTGCCAGCTCCTTTGCGGGGGTCCACGAGCAGTACTTC.

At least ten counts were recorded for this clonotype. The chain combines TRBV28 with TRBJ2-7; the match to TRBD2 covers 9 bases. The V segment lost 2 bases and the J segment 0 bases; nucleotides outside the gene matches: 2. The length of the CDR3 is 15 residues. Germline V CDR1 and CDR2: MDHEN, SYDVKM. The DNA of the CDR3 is TGTGCCAGCAGTTTAGCGGGAGGGAACTCCTACGAGCAGTACTTC. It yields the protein CASSLAGGNSYEQYF.

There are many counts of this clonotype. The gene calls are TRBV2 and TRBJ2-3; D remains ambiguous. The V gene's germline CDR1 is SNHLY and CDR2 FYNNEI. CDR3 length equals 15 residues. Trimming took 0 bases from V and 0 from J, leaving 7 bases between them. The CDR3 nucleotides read TGTGCCAGCAGTGAAGCTGGAATGAGCACAGATACGCAGTATTTT. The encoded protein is CASSEAGMSTDTQYF. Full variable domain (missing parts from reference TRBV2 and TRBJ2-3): EPEVTQTPSHQVTQMGQEVILRCVPISNHLYFYWYRQILGQKVEFLVSFYNNEISEKSEIFDDQFSVERPDGSNFTLKIRSTKLEDSAMYFCASSEAGMSTDTQYFGPGTRLTVL.

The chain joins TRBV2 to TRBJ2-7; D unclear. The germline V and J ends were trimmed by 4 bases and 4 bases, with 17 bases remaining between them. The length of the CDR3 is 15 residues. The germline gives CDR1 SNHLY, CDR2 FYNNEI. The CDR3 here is CASSAGAPTVYEQYF. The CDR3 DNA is TGTGCCAGCAGTGCGGGCGCGCCGACGGTTTACGAGCAGTACTTC.

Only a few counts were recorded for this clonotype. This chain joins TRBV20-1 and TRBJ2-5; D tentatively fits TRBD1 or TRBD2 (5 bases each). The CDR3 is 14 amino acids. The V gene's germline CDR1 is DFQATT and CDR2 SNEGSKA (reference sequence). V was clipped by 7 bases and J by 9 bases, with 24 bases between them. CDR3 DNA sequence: TGCAGTGTCGGAACCCCGCTCAAGGTGGGGGCCCAGTACTTC. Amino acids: CSVGTPLKVGAQYF.